The next 25 T cell receptor beta chains were all read from a single sample in a study of blood T cells in healthy people across ages. Then a second PCR, running roughly 7 to 11 cycles, was carried out with a sample-barcoded 5' primer and a J-beta primer mix. Each CDR3 protein gets one entry after TCRdb re-called the 5' RACE reads with MiXCR. This sample yields fewer than 1,000,000 distinct CDR3 sequences, of which about half are seen a single time; approximately 18% belongs to the top ten. Sequencing was performed on blood. Receptors were obtained from a man at least 80 years old in good health.

The rearrangement uses TRBV20-1 and TRBJ1-5; TRBD1 is a possible D gene (6 bases). CDR3 length: 15 residues. V lost 4 bases to trimming and J lost 2 bases, with 15 bases between them. Germline-derived CDR1 and CDR2 are DFQATT and SNEGSKA (reference sequence). In DNA form, the CDR3 reads TGCAGTGCTAATATACAGGGCGTTGGCAATCAGCCCCAGCATTTT. Amino acids: CSANIQGVGNQPQHF.

In its sample, this clonotype was seen once. The chain has TRBV5-1 and TRBJ2-4, with D unclear. CDR3 length: 14 residues. CDR1 is SGHRS and CDR2 is YFSETQ in the germline V gene. V lost 3 bases and J 5 bases, leaving 12 bases between the germline ends. CDR3 DNA sequence: TGCGCCAGCAGCTCCACAGTTACCGAAAACATTCAGTACTTC. Its translation is CASSSTVTENIQYF.

As for this clonotype: The junction departs from the called germline gene at one end, perhaps through a read error. This rearrangement joins TRBV18 to TRBJ1-6; D unclear. Germline loops: CDR1 KGHSH, CDR2 LQKENI. The CDR3 totals 14 residues. This CDR3 is CAGSPDYPESPLHF. In nucleotides, the CDR3 is TGTGCCGGCTCACCTGACTATCCGGAATCACCCCTCCACTTT.

The V and J genes are TRBV7-9 and TRBJ2-5, with TRBD2 matching over 14 bases. Germline loops: CDR1 SEHNR, CDR2 FQNEAQ (reference sequence). J gave up 10 bases and V 4 bases, and 5 bases lay outside the gene matches. This CDR3 region has 14 residues. The CDR3 here is CASSWGLAGEDQYF. The CDR3 DNA is TGTGCCAGCAGCTGGGGACTAGCGGGAGAGGACCAGTACTTC.

This clonotype was counted a few times. The V and J genes are TRBV9 and TRBJ2-1, with 7 nucleotides matching TRBD2. The CDR3 consists of 17 residues. V was pared by 4 bases and J by 0 bases, with 10 bases of the junction left unmatched. Germline CDR1 SGDLS, CDR2 YYNGEE. The CDR3 protein is CASSPTLAPSSYNEQFF. CDR3 in DNA: TGTGCCAGCAGCCCAACACTAGCGCCAAGCTCCTACAATGAGCAGTTCTTC.

The gene calls are TRBV30 and TRBJ2-7, with TRBD1 matching 11 bases. The CDR3 extends over 14 amino acids. Germline CDR1 and CDR2: GTSNPN and SVGIG (reference sequence). The V segment lost 2 bases and the J segment 5 bases; nucleotides outside the gene matches: 5. CDR3 protein: CAWSTGQGVDEQYF. In DNA form, the CDR3 reads TGTGCCTGGAGTACGGGACAGGGGGTCGACGAGCAGTACTTC.

The V call is TRBV30, the J call TRBJ2-5; D is undetermined. Deletions cut 0 bases from V and 4 bases from J, with 6 bases between. CDR1 is GTSNPN and CDR2 is SVGIG in the germline V gene (reference sequence). The CDR3 contains 12 residues. The CDR3 spells CAWSVDSETQYF. The CDR3 DNA is TGTGCCTGGAGTGTAGATTCAGAGACCCAGTACTTC.

The chain has TRBV6-5 and TRBJ1-2, with 7 positions matching TRBD1. The germline V gene has CDR1 MNHEY and CDR2 SVGAGI. This CDR3 has 12 residues. V lost 6 bases, J lost 4 bases, and 2 bases stayed unmatched. The CDR3 sequence is CASRRTGYGYTF. In nucleotides, the CDR3 is TGTGCCAGCAGGAGGACAGGCTATGGCTACACCTTC.

This rearrangement joins TRBV27 to TRBJ2-1, with TRBD2 matching over 11 bases. This CDR3 region has 17 residues. Germline assignment: CDR1 MNHEY and CDR2 SMNVEV (reference sequence). V gave up 6 bases and J gave up 9 bases; unmatched junction bases: 16. CDR3 in amino acids: CASSSGTSGAWSFEQFF. CDR3 DNA sequence: TGTGCCAGCAGCTCCGGGACTAGCGGAGCATGGTCCTTTGAGCAGTTCTTC.

The gene calls are TRBV7-2 and TRBJ1-6; TRBD1 aligns across 7 bases. CDR3 size: 15 residues. CDR1 SGHTA and CDR2 FQGNSA come from the germline V gene. Trimming at V came to 0 bases and at J to 9 bases, leaving 5 bases not matched to a gene. The CDR3 region has the DNA TGTGCCAGCAGCTTAGCGGAGACAGGGTTTTCACCCCTCCACTTT. It translates to CASSLAETGFSPLHF.

As regards this clonotype: An end of the junction does not agree with germline; a read error may underlie this. This chain connects TRBV20-1 to TRBJ2-1, with 8 bases identical to TRBD2. The CDR3 covers 16 residues. Germline V lookup: CDR1 DFQATT, CDR2 SNEGSKA (reference sequence). In nucleotides, the CDR3 is TGCAGTGCTAGACCTAGCGGGCCGAGCTCCTACCATGAGCAGTTCTTC. Translated, it gives CSARPSGPSSYHEQFF.

The genes are TRBV5-6 and TRBJ2-5; 9 bases are a match to TRBD1. The germline gives CDR1 SGHDT, CDR2 YYEEEE. The CDR3 totals 14 residues. V trimming: 5 bases; J trimming: 11 bases; junction bases outside the gene matches: 13. CDR3 coding DNA: TGTGCCAGCAGATTAGGGACAGGGTCTTTCGCACAGTACTTC. Encoded protein: CASRLGTGSFAQYF.

Of note for this clonotype: A read error may produce the germline difference seen at one junction end. The chain combines TRBV30 with TRBJ1-5; D gene ambiguous. CDR1 is GTSNPN and CDR2 is SVGIG in the germline V gene (reference sequence). CDR3 length: 12 amino acids. The CDR3 DNA follows: TGTGCCTGGAGTGTATTTAGCGAGCCTCAGCATTTT. Translation: CAWSVFSEPQHF.

The chain combines TRBV7-2 with TRBJ2-1; D not resolved. CDR3 length: 15 residues. Deletions cut 6 bases from V and 10 bases from J, with 22 bases between. The germline V gene has CDR1 SGHTA and CDR2 FQGNSA. CDR3 nucleotide sequence: TGTGCCAGCAGTGAGTTCCCGGCCGGTCTTCAGGAGCAGTTCTTC. The encoded protein is CASSEFPAGLQEQFF.

This clonotype has more than one count but fewer than ten. The chain has TRBV7-3 and TRBJ2-7, with a possible D match to TRBD2 (6 bases). CDR3 length: 14 amino acids. The germline gives CDR1 SGHTA, CDR2 FQGTGA. V lost 5 bases and J lost 7, with 18 bases in between. The CDR3 loop is CASSPGLASGEQYF. As DNA, the CDR3 is TGTGCCAGCAGCCCGGGACTTGCCTCAGGGGAGCAGTACTTC.

This clonotype turned up a few times. The V gene is TRBV7-2, the J gene TRBJ2-7; no clear D. The CDR3 totals 13 residues. Trimming cost V 3 bases and J 3 bases, with 9 bases left between them. Germline assignment: CDR1 SGHTA and CDR2 FQGNSA. The CDR3 coding sequence is TGTGCCAGCAGCTTTCCCGGTTTCTACGAGCAGTACTTC. It codes for CASSFPGFYEQYF.

This clonotype showed up just a few times. With a much larger clone just one base away, this may be a read error. The DNA of the CDR3 is TGCAGTGCTAGTCCCCCGGGGGGGTCCTACATTGAGCAGTTCTTC. Encoded protein: CSASPPGGSYIEQFF. The chain couples TRBV20-1 to TRBJ2-1; TRBD2 matches 8 bases. Germline V lookup: CDR1 DFQATT, CDR2 SNEGSKA (reference sequence). The CDR3 length is 15 residues.

This clonotype was counted ten times or more. The chain links TRBV7-2 to TRBJ2-5, with TRBD2 matching over 7 bases. CDR1 is SGHTA, CDR2 FQGNSA, per germline. Germline trimming cut 0 bases from V and 2 bases from J; bases unmatched to any gene: 3. The CDR3 spans 15 residues. The CDR3 DNA reads TGTGCCAGCAGCTTAGCGGGAGGGACGCAAGAGACCCAGTACTTC. It codes for CASSLAGGTQETQYF.

There are many counts of this clonotype. This chain links TRBV7-2 with TRBJ2-5; the D gene is possibly TRBD2 (5 bases). Germline V lookup: CDR1 SGHTA, CDR2 FQGNSA. The CDR3 totals 12 residues. Trimming left V 7 bases short and J 4 bases short, with 10 bases between. The CDR3 coding sequence is TGTGCCAGCACGGGAACCCTAGAGACCCAGTACTTC. This encodes CASTGTLETQYF.

The V gene is TRBV7-2, the J gene TRBJ1-4, with 9 positions matching TRBD1. V gave up 1 base and J gave up 8 bases; unmatched junction bases: 11. The length of the CDR3 is 17 residues. The germline gives CDR1 SGHTA, CDR2 FQGNSA. The CDR3 sequence: CASSLGGTGSLTEKLFF. CDR3 nucleotides: TGTGCCAGCAGCTTAGGAGGGACAGGGAGTCTCACCGAAAAACTGTTTTTT.

Note on this clonotype: The junction departs from germline at one end; a sequencing error may be responsible. The V gene is TRBV7-3, the J gene TRBJ2-7; the D gene is possibly TRBD2 (8 bases). Germline-derived CDR1 and CDR2 are SGHTA and FQGTGA. The CDR3 has 15 amino acids. CDR3: CASSPGGLGQSEQSF. CDR3 bases: TGTGCCAGCAGCCCAGGGGGACTAGGCCAGTCCGAGCAGTCCTTC.

This clonotype showed up many times. CDR3 protein: CSVQIHFGTGLIETQYF. CDR3 DNA sequence: TGCAGCGTCCAAATCCACTTCGGGACAGGGCTAATAGAGACCCAGTACTTC. This chain links TRBV29-1 with TRBJ2-5, with 9 bases fitting TRBD1. Germline V CDR1 and CDR2: SQVTM, ANQGSEA. J gave up 4 bases and V 6 bases, and 18 bases lay outside the gene matches. The length of the CDR3 is 17 residues. The entire variable domain, with the rest obtained from reference TRBV29-1 and TRBJ2-5, is as follows: SAVISQKPSRDICQRGTSLTIQCQVDSQVTMMFWYRQQPGQSLTLIATANQGSEATYESGFVIDKFPISRPNLTFSTLTVSNMSPEDSSIYLCSVQIHFGTGLIETQYFGPGTRLLVL.

This sequence joins TRBV3-1 and TRBJ2-1; a possible D gene is TRBD2 (6 bases). The CDR3 contains 13 residues. Per germline, CDR1 LGHDT and CDR2 YNNKEL (reference sequence). Trimming pared 4 bases from V and 6 bases from J, leaving 10 bases between. The CDR3: CASSPGGSNEQFF. The CDR3 region has the DNA TGTGCCAGCAGCCCCGGGGGAAGCAATGAGCAGTTCTTC.

The V and J genes are TRBV6-5 and TRBJ2-7; D is possibly TRBD1 (5 bases). Germline CDR1 is MNHEY and CDR2 is SVGAGI. The CDR3 is 15 residues long. Trimming left V 6 bases short and J 7 bases short, with 22 bases between. The CDR3 protein is CASRADSSSYNEQYF. The DNA of the CDR3 is TGTGCCAGCAGGGCAGACAGTAGCTCCTACAATGAGCAGTACTTC.

This clonotype was counted at least ten times. This sequence joins TRBV9 and TRBJ2-1; 8 bases are shared with TRBD2. In germline, CDR1 is SGDLS, CDR2 YYNGEE. The CDR3 sequence is 15 residues long. With 0 bases clipped from V and 5 bases from J, the junction kept 4 bases outside the gene matches. CDR3 DNA sequence: TGTGCCAGCAGCGTAGTGGTAGCGGGACACAATGAGCAGTTCTTC. This gives the protein CASSVVVAGHNEQFF.